The rows below give T cell receptor beta chains drawn from one sample of a study of type 1 regulatory T cells. TCRdb ran MiXCR on the reads and lists one entry per CDR3 protein. The data contain over 55,000 distinct CDR3 sequences, roughly three fifths of them singletons. Their antigen targets remain unknown. Sequenced input: cultured T cells, either the whole culture or a sorted T cell fraction (not recorded which). The receptors come from a human donor in good health. Each CDR3 is given with its conserved first and last residue. D genes are given only for firm matches. For some rows the clone size is stated as once, few or many, or as a class when expanded; others skip it.

v_call,j_call,clone_size,d_call,cdr3_nt,cdr3_aa
TRBV27,TRBJ1-4,-,-,TGTGCCAGCCGCCTCATCCACGACACGAGTAATGAAAAACTGTTTTTT,CASRLIHDTSNEKLFF
TRBV6-5,TRBJ2-7,medium-sized,TRBD1,TGTGCCAGCAGCTCAGACAGGGGTCCGACCTACGAGCAGTACTTC,CASSSDRGPTYEQYF
TRBV4-1,TRBJ1-3,-,-,TGCGCCAGCGGGGGAGCAGTCTCTGGAAACACCATATATTTT,CASGGAVSGNTIYF
TRBV5-1,TRBJ2-1,once,-,TGCGCCAGCACGCGGGACTTCGGGACTGAGCAGTTCTTC,CASTRDFGTEQFF
TRBV28,TRBJ2-3,-,-,TGTGCCAGCAGTTTAGGGCCCCGGAGGCAGTATTTT,CASSLGPRRQYF
TRBV30,TRBJ1-6,-,-,TGTGCCTGCCATGTCGGGGGAGTAGAAAGTTCACCCCTCCACTTT,CACHVGGVESSPLHF
TRBV20-1,TRBJ1-1,few,-,TGCAGTGTCCGCAGGGTTGACACTGAAGCTTTCTTT,CSVRRVDTEAFF
TRBV4-1,TRBJ2-1,-,-,TGCGCCAGCAGCCAAGCGTGGAGGGCCCCGGGTAATGAGCAGTTCTTC,CASSQAWRAPGNEQFF
TRBV7-8,TRBJ2-5,-,-,TGTGCCAGCCACAGATCTCCCTTGCGGGGAGAAGAGACCCAGTACTTC,CASHRSPLRGEETQYF
TRBV20-1,TRBJ2-1,-,-,TGCAGTGCTAGTGAGTATGAGCAGTTCTTC,CSASEYEQFF
TRBV6-2/TRBV6-3,TRBJ2-2,-,-,TGTGCCAGCAGAAACCCAGGGACCACCGGGGAGCTGTTTTTT,CASRNPGTTGELFF